This entry lists 5 T cell receptor beta chains sequenced from one sample in a study of shared clonotypes between healthy human individuals. Assay used: immunoSEQ multiplex PCR; TCRdb lists only in-frame clones, some missing. This table holds approximately 530,000 clones, 95% to 96% found once. Sequenced sample: naive CD4+ T cells sorted from blood. The sample's subset: CD45RA+ positively selected. Source of these receptors: a young woman in good health.

This sequence joins TRBV28 and TRBJ2-2; 12 bases fit TRBD2. The CDR3 has 16 residues. CDR1 and CDR2 from the germline V gene are MDHEN and SYDVKM. V was pared by 5 bases and J by 5 bases, with 6 bases of the junction left unmatched. The CDR3 loop is CASSPLAGGITGELFF. The DNA for the CDR3 is TGTGCCAGCAGTCCTCTAGCGGGAGGGATTACCGGGGAGCTGTTTTTT.

As regards this clone: Other DNA sequences in the sample encode the same CDR3. The gene calls are TRBV28 and TRBJ2-5; 11 nucleotides line up with TRBD2. The J call may be wrong; the DNA end is better matched by TRBJ2-7. Germline lookup yields CDR1 MDHEN and CDR2 SYDVKM. The CDR3 is 16 residues long. Here the CDR3 DNA reads TGTGCCAGCAGTTTATCAGGAACTAGCGGGAGTTACGAGCAGTACTTC. The encoded protein is CASSLSGTSGSYEQYF.

This clone was counted a single time. The chain links TRBV6-5 to TRBJ1-1; D uncertain. V was cut by 2 bases and J by 1 base, with 8 bases left in between. The CDR3 contains 14 residues. The germline gives CDR1 MNHEY, CDR2 SVGAGI. CDR3 amino acids: CASSYLDENTEAFF. CDR3 nucleotide sequence: TGTGCCAGCAGTTACCTGGACGAGAACACTGAAGCTTTCTTT.

The chain combines TRBV5-6 with TRBJ2-5, with unresolved D. The end of the DNA fits TRBJ2-7 better, so the J call may be wrong. The CDR3 totals 14 residues. Germline V gene data show CDR1 as SGHDT and CDR2 as YYEEEE. The CDR3 loop reads CASSLGSSIYEQYF. The CDR3 region has the DNA TGTGCCAGCAGCTTGGGATCCAGTATCTACGAGCAGTACTTC.

The CDR3 loop reads CASSLGPPPGETQYF. CDR3 nucleotide sequence: TGCGCCAGCAGCTTAGGACCGCCACCTGGTGAGACCCAGTACTTC. This chain uses TRBV5-1 with TRBJ2-5; D remains unclear. The germline V gene has CDR1 SGHRS and CDR2 YFSETQ. V dropped 2 bases and J dropped 5 bases, with 16 bases sitting between them. This CDR3 comprises 15 residues.